Listed below are T cell receptor beta chains from one sample, sequenced in a study of CD8 T cells in Susac syndrome. From the immunoSEQ multiplex PCR reads, TCRdb called clonotypes with MiXCR, one entry per CDR3 protein. The data contain some 170,000 distinct CDR3 sequences, about 94% of them seen just once; the ten biggest clones take up 0.085% to 0.1%. The sequencing sample was made of CD4+ T cells from PBMCs. These TCRs come from a human donor with Susac syndrome. Both conserved end residues are part of each CDR3. The D gene is left open where the match is weak. Clone size appears in some rows only: once, few, many, or a class for an expanded clone.

cdr3_nt,cdr3_aa,j_call,v_call,clone_size,d_call
TGTGCCAGCAGTTTAACAGGGGAGAACACTGAAGCTTTCTTT,CASSLTGENTEAFF,TRBJ1-1,TRBV5-1,NA,TRBD1
TGTGCCAGCAGCGGGGACGGATTCTCCTACAATGAGCAGTTCTTC,CASSGDGFSYNEQFF,TRBJ2-1,TRBV2,once,NA
TGTGCCAGCGCGGGGGGCCAGTACAATGAGCAGTTCTTC,CASAGGQYNEQFF,TRBJ2-1,TRBV7-3,NA,TRBD2
TGCAGTGCCAAATTCCAGGGGGGACCCTATGGCTACACCTTC,CSAKFQGGPYGYTF,TRBJ1-2,TRBV20-1,NA,TRBD1
TGCAGCCATTCAATAGGGGCTCCTCTCAATGAAAAACTGTTTTTT,CSHSIGAPLNEKLFF,TRBJ1-4,TRBV29-1,NA,NA
TGTGCCAGCAGCGTCACCGGGACTAGCGCCACCGGGGAGCTGTTTTTT,CASSVTGTSATGELFF,TRBJ2-2,TRBV9,NA,TRBD2
TGCAGTGCTAGTGACAGGGCGGGGACAGATACGCAGTATTTT,CSASDRAGTDTQYF,TRBJ2-3,TRBV20-1,NA,NA
TGCAGCGTTGATTTTGCGGGAGGCCAAGAGACCCAGTACTTC,CSVDFAGGQETQYF,TRBJ2-5,TRBV29-1,NA,TRBD2
TGTGCCTGGAGTCCTGTGAATAGCAATCAGCCCCAGCATTTT,CAWSPVNSNQPQHF,TRBJ1-5,TRBV30,NA,NA
TGCAGTGCTGAACCTAGCGGGAACACAGATACGCAGTATTTT,CSAEPSGNTDTQYF,TRBJ2-3,TRBV20-1,NA,TRBD2
TGTGCCAGCACCATAGCGGGGATTCGCAATGAGCAGTTCTTC,CASTIAGIRNEQFF,TRBJ2-1,TRBV12-3/TRBV12-4,NA,TRBD2
TGCGCCAGCAGCTTGGAGGCTAGCGGGGGGGACAATGAGCAGTTCTTC,CASSLEASGGDNEQFF,TRBJ2-1,TRBV5-1,NA,TRBD2
TGTGCCAGCGCCCGGGGGGACCCTAGCCGGCAAGACGAGCAGTACTTC,CASARGDPSRQDEQYF,TRBJ2-7,TRBV27,NA,TRBD2
TGCAGCGTCGATACTCCCGCGGGGACCCAAGAGACCCAGTACTTC,CSVDTPAGTQETQYF,TRBJ2-5,TRBV29-1,NA,NA
TGCGCCAGCAGCTTGGAAGTGGGGAGGGTCACAGATACGCAGTATTTT,CASSLEVGRVTDTQYF,TRBJ2-3,TRBV5-1,NA,TRBD2
TGTGCCTGGAGTGGCCAAGCTAATCAGCCCCAGCATTTT,CAWSGQANQPQHF,TRBJ1-5,TRBV30,NA,NA
TGTGCCAGCAGCTGGGGTCCGAACACTGAAGCTTTCTTT,CASSWGPNTEAFF,TRBJ1-1,TRBV7-8,NA,NA